Each of the 8 T cell receptor beta chains below was sequenced from the same sample in a study of blood T cell repertoires in COVID-19. The protocol was immunoSEQ multiplex PCR, while the TCRdb copy is restricted to in-frame clones and leaves out a portion. The table records 250,000 to 350,000 clones, approximately 91% of them present only once. Sequencing input: peripheral blood. The receptors derive from a woman aged 40 to 50 who had recovered from COVID-19.

The chain has TRBV18 and TRBJ1-6; 8 bases agree with TRBD1. The CDR3 has 14 residues. Germline CDR1 is KGHSH and CDR2 is LQKENI. The V gene end was trimmed by 4 bases and the J gene end by 7 bases; junction bases not matched to a gene: 3. DNA of the CDR3: TGTGCCAGCTCACTCCGGGACAGGAATTCACCCCTCCACTTT. It is translated as CASSLRDRNSPLHF.

V usage is TRBV5-1 and J usage is TRBJ2-5; 7 nucleotides match TRBD2. V lost 5 bases to trimming and J lost 0 bases; unmatched junction nucleotides: 7. From germline, CDR1 is SGHRS and CDR2 YFSETQ. CDR3 length equals 15 residues. CDR3 in DNA: TGCGCCAGCAGGCGGGAGTTGGGATACCAAGAGACCCAGTACTTC. This encodes CASRRELGYQETQYF.

In DNA form, the CDR3 reads TGTGCCAGCAGTGATCGGGGACTAGCGGGCCCCCCGGGGGGTGAGCAGTTCTTC. Its protein is CASSDRGLAGPPGGEQFF. V gene TRBV27 combines with J gene TRBJ2-1; 12 nucleotides line up with TRBD2. The J segment lost 9 bases and the V segment lost 5 bases, leaving 17 bases of the junction unmatched. Germline V gene data show CDR1 as MNHEY and CDR2 as SMNVEV (reference sequence). The CDR3 covers 18 residues.

This chain connects TRBV12-3 or TRBV12-4 to TRBJ2-5; possibly TRBD1 for D (5 bases). CDR3 size: 13 residues. Trimming left V 1 base short and J 3 bases short, with 6 bases between. The CDR3 DNA is TGTGCCAGCAGTTTAGGGGGCGAAGAGACCCAGTACTTC. The encoded protein is CASSLGGEETQYF.

This chain connects TRBV27 to TRBJ2-2; 8 nucleotides line up with TRBD2. CDR3 length: 17 amino acids. CDR1 and CDR2 (germline): MNHEY, SMNVEV (reference sequence). Unmatched junction bases numbered 6, after V lost 0 bases and J lost 3 bases. The CDR3 DNA is TGTGCCAGCAGTTTATCGGTGAAGGGACTAGACACCGGGGAGCTGTTTTTT. Amino acids: CASSLSVKGLDTGELFF.

The chain employs TRBV2 and TRBJ2-7; 7 bases match TRBD2. J lost 2 bases, V lost 3 bases, and 4 bases had no gene match. This CDR3 comprises 14 residues. Looked up from germline, CDR1 is SNHLY and CDR2 is FYNNEI. CDR3 sequence reads: CASSDLADTYEQYF. Here the CDR3 DNA reads TGTGCCAGCAGTGACCTAGCGGATACCTACGAGCAGTACTTC.

The chain joins TRBV5-1 to TRBJ2-5; 9 nucleotides match TRBD2. The J segment lost 1 base and the V segment lost 5 bases, leaving 6 bases of the junction unmatched. Per the germline V gene, CDR1 is SGHRS and CDR2 is YFSETQ. The CDR3 runs to 15 residues. CDR3 protein: CASRPPSGAQETQYF. DNA for the CDR3: TGCGCCAGCAGACCCCCTAGCGGGGCCCAAGAGACCCAGTACTTC.

A few counts support this clone. The chain uses TRBV5-1 and TRBJ2-7, with TRBD2 matching over 9 bases. Germline loops: CDR1 SGHRS, CDR2 YFSETQ. This CDR3 has 16 amino acids. V was pared by 0 bases and J by 7 bases, with 11 bases of the junction left unmatched. The CDR3: CASSLAAAGGILEQYF. Written as DNA, the CDR3 is TGCGCCAGCAGCTTGGCCGCCGCGGGAGGGATCTTAGAGCAGTACTTC.